This note documents a single T cell receptor beta chain sequence. Its antigen is as yet unknown. Libraries were prepared by immunoSEQ multiplex PCR; TCRdb keeps only in-frame clonotypes and omits some of them. The table lists 80,000 to 90,000 clones, around 90% of them singletons. The data were obtained in a study of T cell responses to AZD1222 COVID-19 vaccine. Germline lookup yields CDR1 MRHNA and CDR2 SNTAGT. V was pared by 3 bases and J by 1 base, with 6 bases between. There are 13 residues in the CDR3. Overall study findings and caveats: Repertoire collection took place solely once the T cell response had peaked. Donors were largely white British and mainly female; clonal diversity was possibly underestimated. CD4 TCRs associated with vaccination spanned spike, dominating at 160-218 and 743-854. Reportedly, nearly half the spike-specific TCRs target unmutated variant regions.

The sequence was collected from an adult in good health. This chain joins TRBV6-4 and TRBJ1-1; D gene uncertain. The material was peripheral blood, obtained on day 0 of MenACWY control vaccination. The CDR3: CASSESQNTEAFF. In DNA, the CDR3 is TGTGCCAGCAGTGAAAGCCAGAACACTGAAGCTTTCTTT.